This TCR beta chain appears in the sequencing data of a study of T cells in Graves' hyperthyroidism and ophthalmopathy. Diagnosis of hyperthyroidism was new in patients aged 18 to 65, and its duration was under 2 months. Patients with uncontrolled infections, other autoimmune diseases, pregnancy or lactation were excluded. The CDR3 is 15 amino acids. The germline gives CDR1 MGHRA, CDR2 YSYEKL. Between the trimmed V and J ends, which lost 3 bases and 2 bases, there was a span of 13 bases. Researchers took RNA transcripts and amplified the TCR beta CDR3 regions from them. The HTBI primer set served for first-round RT-PCR of the TCR CDR3. TCRdb reprocessed the multiplex PCR reads with MiXCR, giving one entry per CDR3 protein. The sample contains hundreds of thousands of distinct CDR3 sequences, over 35% of which appear only once.

V is TRBV4-1 and J is TRBJ1-2; no firm D call. Sequenced input: blood. The receptor was derived from a woman between 35 and 50 years old with Graves' hyperthyroidism. The CDR3 DNA reads as TGCGCCAGCAGCCATCAGCATAGGGAAAACTATGGCTACACCTTC. Translated: CASSHQHRENYGYTF.